A selection of T cell receptor beta chains follows, all from one sample in a study of CD8 T cells in Susac syndrome. From the immunoSEQ multiplex PCR reads, TCRdb called clonotypes with MiXCR, one entry per CDR3 protein. The data contain about 200,000 distinct CDR3 sequences, roughly 96% of them singletons. Sample: CD4+ T cells from PBMCs. The source of these receptors is a human donor with multiple sclerosis. The CDR3 runs from the conserved cysteine through the conserved F or W. A D gene is named only where the DNA matches it firmly. Clone sizes are given selectively: once, few, many, or a class where the clone is expanded.

j_call: TRBJ2-1; v_call: TRBV30; d_call: TRBD2; clone_size: few; cdr3_nt: TGTGCCTGGAGTCGAACTAGCGGCTACAATGAGCAGTTCTTC; cdr3_aa: CAWSRTSGYNEQFF
j_call: TRBJ1-1; v_call: TRBV2; d_call: NA; clone_size: NA; cdr3_nt: TGTGCCAGCAGTGGACCGGGTGGGACTGAAGCTTTCTTT; cdr3_aa: CASSGPGGTEAFF
j_call: TRBJ2-3; v_call: TRBV29-1; d_call: NA; clone_size: once; cdr3_nt: TGCAGCGTTGCGTTACAGGGGAGGACAGTTACGCAGTATTTT; cdr3_aa: CSVALQGRTVTQYF
j_call: TRBJ2-5; v_call: TRBV20-1; d_call: NA; clone_size: NA; cdr3_nt: TGCAGTGCTCTTGAGGGCCGGGAGACCCAGTACTTC; cdr3_aa: CSALEGRETQYF
j_call: TRBJ1-4; v_call: TRBV3-1; d_call: NA; clone_size: NA; cdr3_nt: TGTGCCACCCAAGGGGGAAGGGAACTGTTTTTT; cdr3_aa: CATQGGRELFF
j_call: TRBJ1-5; v_call: TRBV7-9; d_call: NA; clone_size: NA; cdr3_nt: TGTGCCACCTCGGCGCCCCCACTCGGTCGGGTCAATCAGCCCCAGCATTTT; cdr3_aa: CATSAPPLGRVNQPQHF
j_call: TRBJ2-1; v_call: TRBV18; d_call: NA; clone_size: NA; cdr3_nt: TGTGCCAGCTCACCCAGGGACGGAGCTGGCTACAATGAGCAGTTCTTC; cdr3_aa: CASSPRDGAGYNEQFF
j_call: TRBJ2-7; v_call: TRBV20-1; d_call: NA; clone_size: NA; cdr3_nt: TGCAGTGCCACGCCCCAGGTGGTCCAGTACTTC; cdr3_aa: CSATPQVVQYF
j_call: TRBJ1-5; v_call: TRBV12-3/TRBV12-4; d_call: NA; clone_size: NA; cdr3_nt: TGTGCCAGCACCTACAGCCGTGGGCAGCCCCAGCATTTT; cdr3_aa: CASTYSRGQPQHF
j_call: TRBJ2-3; v_call: TRBV5-1; d_call: TRBD2; clone_size: NA; cdr3_nt: TGCGCCAGCAGCTTGTCGGCTAGCGGGATCACAGATACGCAGTATTTT; cdr3_aa: CASSLSASGITDTQYF
j_call: TRBJ1-1; v_call: TRBV7-2; d_call: NA; clone_size: once; cdr3_nt: TGTGCCAGCAGCTTGTCGGACTTGAACACTGAAGCTTTCTTT; cdr3_aa: CASSLSDLNTEAFF
j_call: TRBJ1-1; v_call: TRBV7-9; d_call: NA; clone_size: NA; cdr3_nt: TGTGCCAGCAGGCAGATTGGATACACTGAAGCTTTCTTT; cdr3_aa: CASRQIGYTEAFF
j_call: TRBJ2-2; v_call: TRBV14; d_call: NA; clone_size: NA; cdr3_nt: TGTGCCAGCAGTCCAGGGTTCAACGGGGAGCTGTTTTTT; cdr3_aa: CASSPGFNGELFF
j_call: TRBJ1-5; v_call: TRBV30; d_call: NA; clone_size: NA; cdr3_nt: TGTGCCTGGAGAGCGAAAGGGTATCCTCCCCAGCATTTT; cdr3_aa: CAWRAKGYPPQHF
j_call: TRBJ1-1; v_call: TRBV20-1; d_call: NA; clone_size: NA; cdr3_nt: TGCAGTCCCATTGGTGGGGCGCAAAGGACTGAAGCTTTCTTT; cdr3_aa: CSPIGGAQRTEAFF
j_call: TRBJ2-2; v_call: TRBV25-1; d_call: TRBD1; clone_size: NA; cdr3_nt: TGTGCCAGCAGTGCCCCACTACAGGGGCCCAACACCGGGGAGCTGTTTTTT; cdr3_aa: CASSAPLQGPNTGELFF
j_call: TRBJ1-5; v_call: TRBV9; d_call: NA; clone_size: NA; cdr3_nt: TGTGCCAGCAGCGCCGGGCCCGGAGGGAATCAGCCCCAGCATTTT; cdr3_aa: CASSAGPGGNQPQHF
j_call: TRBJ2-3; v_call: TRBV11-3; d_call: TRBD1; clone_size: NA; cdr3_nt: TGTGCCAGCAGCTCCGGAAGGACAGGGAGGTCAGATACGCAGTATTTT; cdr3_aa: CASSSGRTGRSDTQYF
j_call: TRBJ2-7; v_call: TRBV27; d_call: NA; clone_size: NA; cdr3_nt: TGTGCCTCCAGGGCTTCCAGGGTTTACGAGCAGTACTTC; cdr3_aa: CASRASRVYEQYF
j_call: TRBJ1-1; v_call: TRBV3-1; d_call: NA; clone_size: NA; cdr3_nt: TGTGCCAGCTCACGGGAAGGGACTGAAGCTTTCTTT; cdr3_aa: CASSREGTEAFF
j_call: TRBJ2-5; v_call: TRBV6-6; d_call: NA; clone_size: NA; cdr3_nt: TGTGCCAGCAGTTACTGGCAGACGGGAGAGACCCAGTACTTC; cdr3_aa: CASSYWQTGETQYF
j_call: TRBJ1-1; v_call: TRBV29-1; d_call: NA; clone_size: NA; cdr3_nt: TGCAGCGTTGATGGCCCGGCGCGGGCTTTCTTT; cdr3_aa: CSVDGPARAFF
j_call: TRBJ1-5; v_call: TRBV30; d_call: NA; clone_size: NA; cdr3_nt: TGTGCCTGGGCGGTACGGGACGTTGATTCGAGGCAGCCCCAGCATTTT; cdr3_aa: CAWAVRDVDSRQPQHF
j_call: TRBJ2-7; v_call: TRBV3-1; d_call: NA; clone_size: NA; cdr3_nt: TGTGCCAGCACCTCCGGATGGGAGCAGTACTTC; cdr3_aa: CASTSGWEQYF
j_call: TRBJ1-1; v_call: TRBV7-9; d_call: NA; clone_size: once; cdr3_nt: TGTGCCAGCAGCTTTTCAGGGTCGGGCGCTGAAGCTTTCTTT; cdr3_aa: CASSFSGSGAEAFF
j_call: TRBJ2-5; v_call: TRBV30; d_call: TRBD2; clone_size: NA; cdr3_nt: TGTGCCTGGACCACCGCGGGGGGGTTGGAGACCCAGTACTTC; cdr3_aa: CAWTTAGGLETQYF
j_call: TRBJ1-5; v_call: TRBV25-1; d_call: NA; clone_size: NA; cdr3_nt: TGTGCCAGCAGCTTTTCGGACAATCAGCCCCAGCATTTT; cdr3_aa: CASSFSDNQPQHF
j_call: TRBJ2-1; v_call: TRBV29-1; d_call: NA; clone_size: NA; cdr3_nt: TGCAGCGTTGAAGATAGACGGCGCAATGAGCAGTTCTTC; cdr3_aa: CSVEDRRRNEQFF
j_call: TRBJ2-3; v_call: TRBV12-3/TRBV12-4; d_call: NA; clone_size: NA; cdr3_nt: TGTGCCAGCAGGGACTTGGGAGCAGATACGCAGTATTTT; cdr3_aa: CASRDLGADTQYF
j_call: TRBJ2-4; v_call: TRBV29-1; d_call: NA; clone_size: NA; cdr3_nt: TGCAGCGTTCATTTGGCCCCAGATCGGAACATTCAGTACTTC; cdr3_aa: CSVHLAPDRNIQYF
j_call: TRBJ2-7; v_call: TRBV5-1; d_call: NA; clone_size: NA; cdr3_nt: TGCGCCAGCAGTGTTACGGGAGCCTTATCCTACGAGCAGTACTTC; cdr3_aa: CASSVTGALSYEQYF
j_call: TRBJ2-5; v_call: TRBV29-1; d_call: NA; clone_size: NA; cdr3_nt: TGCAGCGTCGGTCGGGACATTCAAGAGACCCAGTACTTC; cdr3_aa: CSVGRDIQETQYF